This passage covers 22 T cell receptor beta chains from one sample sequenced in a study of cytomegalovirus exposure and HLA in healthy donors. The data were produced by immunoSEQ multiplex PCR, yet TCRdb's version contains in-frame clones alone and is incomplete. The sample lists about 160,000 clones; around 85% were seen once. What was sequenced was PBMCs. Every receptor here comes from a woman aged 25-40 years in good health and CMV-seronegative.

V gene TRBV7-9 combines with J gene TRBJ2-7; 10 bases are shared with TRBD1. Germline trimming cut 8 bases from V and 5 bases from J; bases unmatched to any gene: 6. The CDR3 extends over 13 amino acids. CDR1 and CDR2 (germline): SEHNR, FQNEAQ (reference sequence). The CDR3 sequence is CASSGQGINEQYF. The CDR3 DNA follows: TGTGCCAGCTCGGGACAGGGGATCAACGAGCAGTACTTC.

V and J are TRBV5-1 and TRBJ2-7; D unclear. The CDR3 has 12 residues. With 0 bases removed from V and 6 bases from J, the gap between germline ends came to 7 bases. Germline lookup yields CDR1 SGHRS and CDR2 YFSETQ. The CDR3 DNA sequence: TGCGCCAGCAGCTTGGAGTGGGGCGAGCAGTACTTC. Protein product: CASSLEWGEQYF.

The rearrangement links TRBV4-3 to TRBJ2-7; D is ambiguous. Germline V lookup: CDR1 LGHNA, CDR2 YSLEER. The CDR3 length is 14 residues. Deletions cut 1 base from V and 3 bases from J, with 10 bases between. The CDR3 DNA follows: TGCGCCAGCAGCCAAGGCTTACTACTCTACGAGCAGTACTTC. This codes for CASSQGLLLYEQYF.

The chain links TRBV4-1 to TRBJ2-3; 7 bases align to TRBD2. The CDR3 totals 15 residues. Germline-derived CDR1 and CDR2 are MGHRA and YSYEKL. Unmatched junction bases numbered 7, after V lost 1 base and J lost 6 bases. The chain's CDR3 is CASSQVASGTDTQYF. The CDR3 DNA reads TGCGCCAGCAGCCAAGTGGCTAGCGGTACCGATACGCAGTATTTT.

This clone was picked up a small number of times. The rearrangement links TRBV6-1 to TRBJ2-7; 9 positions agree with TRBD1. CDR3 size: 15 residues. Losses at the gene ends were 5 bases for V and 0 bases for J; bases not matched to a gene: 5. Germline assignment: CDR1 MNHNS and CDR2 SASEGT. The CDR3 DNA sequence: TGTGCCAGCAGTCATGGGACAGGGAGCTCCTACGAGCAGTACTTC. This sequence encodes CASSHGTGSSYEQYF.

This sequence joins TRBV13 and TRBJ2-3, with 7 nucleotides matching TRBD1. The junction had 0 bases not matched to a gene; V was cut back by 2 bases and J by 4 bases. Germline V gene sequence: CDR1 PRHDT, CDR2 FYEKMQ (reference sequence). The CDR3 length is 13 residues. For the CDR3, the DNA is TGTGCCAGCAGCTTAACAGGGGCAGATACGCAGTATTTT. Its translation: CASSLTGADTQYF.

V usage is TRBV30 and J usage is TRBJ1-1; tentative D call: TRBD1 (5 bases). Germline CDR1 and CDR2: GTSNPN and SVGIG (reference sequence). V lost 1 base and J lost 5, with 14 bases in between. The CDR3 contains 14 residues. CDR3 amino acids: CAWSGAGRGTEAFF. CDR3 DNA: TGTGCCTGGAGTGGGGCAGGTCGGGGGACTGAAGCTTTCTTT.

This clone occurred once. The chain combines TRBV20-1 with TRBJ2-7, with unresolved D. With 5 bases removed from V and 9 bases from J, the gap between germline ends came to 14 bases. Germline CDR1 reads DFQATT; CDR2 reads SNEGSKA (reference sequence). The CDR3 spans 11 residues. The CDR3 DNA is TGCAGTGCTGACCTCCTCTCAGGGCAGTACTTC. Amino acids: CSADLLSGQYF.

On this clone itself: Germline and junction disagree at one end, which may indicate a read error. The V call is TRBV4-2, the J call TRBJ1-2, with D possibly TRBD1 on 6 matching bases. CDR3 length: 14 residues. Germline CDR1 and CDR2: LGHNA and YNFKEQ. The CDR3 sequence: CASRQGGHNYGYTF. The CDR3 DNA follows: TGTGCCAGCAGACAAGGGGGACATAACTATGGCTACACCTTC.

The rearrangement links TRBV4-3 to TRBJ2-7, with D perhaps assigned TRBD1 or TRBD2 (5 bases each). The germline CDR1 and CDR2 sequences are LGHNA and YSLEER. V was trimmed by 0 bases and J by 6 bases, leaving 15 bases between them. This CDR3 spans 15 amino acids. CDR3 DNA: TGCGCCAGCAGCCAAGATTTCCAGGGAGTTCGCGAGCAGTACTTC. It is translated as CASSQDFQGVREQYF.

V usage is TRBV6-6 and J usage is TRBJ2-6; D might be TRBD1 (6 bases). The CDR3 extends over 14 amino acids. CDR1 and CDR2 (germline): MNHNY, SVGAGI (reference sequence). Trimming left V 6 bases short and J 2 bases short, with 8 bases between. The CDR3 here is CASRRQAGANVLTF. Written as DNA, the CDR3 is TGTGCCAGCAGGAGACAGGCTGGGGCCAACGTCCTGACTTTC.

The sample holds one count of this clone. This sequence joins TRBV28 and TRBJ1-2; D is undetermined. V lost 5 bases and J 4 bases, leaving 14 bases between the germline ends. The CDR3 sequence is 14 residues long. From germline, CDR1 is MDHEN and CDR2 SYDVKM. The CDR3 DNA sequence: TGTGCCAGCAGTACGACGAGAGATCCCTATGGCTACACCTTC. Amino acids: CASSTTRDPYGYTF.

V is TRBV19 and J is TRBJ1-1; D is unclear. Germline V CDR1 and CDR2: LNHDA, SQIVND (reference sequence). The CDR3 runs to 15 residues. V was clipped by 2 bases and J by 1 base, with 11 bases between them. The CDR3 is CASSIYGLSNTEAFF. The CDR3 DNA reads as TGTGCCAGTAGTATATACGGGCTCTCGAACACTGAAGCTTTCTTT.

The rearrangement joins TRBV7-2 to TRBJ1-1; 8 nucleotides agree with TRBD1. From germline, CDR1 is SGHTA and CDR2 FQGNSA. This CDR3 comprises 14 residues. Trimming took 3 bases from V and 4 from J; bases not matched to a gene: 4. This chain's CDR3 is CASSFQGAGTEAFF. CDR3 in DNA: TGTGCCAGCAGCTTCCAGGGGGCCGGCACTGAAGCTTTCTTT.

The CDR3 protein is CASSESSGSTYEQYF. The CDR3 DNA follows: TGTGCCAGCAGTGAAAGTAGCGGGAGCACCTACGAGCAGTACTTC. This chain joins TRBV2 and TRBJ2-7; 9 nucleotides align to TRBD2. With 2 bases clipped from V and 2 bases from J, the junction kept 4 bases outside the gene matches. CDR1 is SNHLY, CDR2 FYNNEI, per germline. CDR3 length equals 15 residues.

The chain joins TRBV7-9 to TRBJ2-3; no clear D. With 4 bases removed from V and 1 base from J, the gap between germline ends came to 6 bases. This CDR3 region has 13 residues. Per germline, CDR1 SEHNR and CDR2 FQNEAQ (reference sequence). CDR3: CASSWSGTDTQYF. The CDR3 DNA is TGTGCCAGCAGCTGGAGCGGCACAGATACGCAGTATTTT.

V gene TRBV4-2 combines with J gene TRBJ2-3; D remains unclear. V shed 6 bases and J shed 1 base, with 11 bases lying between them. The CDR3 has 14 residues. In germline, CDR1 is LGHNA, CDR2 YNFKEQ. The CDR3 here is CASSDVTGTDTQYF. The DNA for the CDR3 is TGTGCCAGCAGTGATGTAACAGGCACAGATACGCAGTATTTT.

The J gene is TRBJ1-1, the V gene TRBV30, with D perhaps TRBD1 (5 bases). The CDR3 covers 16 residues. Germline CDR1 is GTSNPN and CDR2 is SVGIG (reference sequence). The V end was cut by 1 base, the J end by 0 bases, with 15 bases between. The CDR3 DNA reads TGTGCCTGGAGTGCATGGGGGGGAATGATGAACACTGAAGCTTTCTTT. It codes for CAWSAWGGMMNTEAFF.

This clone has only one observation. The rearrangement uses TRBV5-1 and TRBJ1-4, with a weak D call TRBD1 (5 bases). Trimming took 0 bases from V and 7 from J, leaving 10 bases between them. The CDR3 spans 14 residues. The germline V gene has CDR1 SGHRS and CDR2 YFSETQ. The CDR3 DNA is TGCGCCAGCAGCTTGGGCCAGGGTCGTGAAAAACTGTTTTTT. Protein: CASSLGQGREKLFF.

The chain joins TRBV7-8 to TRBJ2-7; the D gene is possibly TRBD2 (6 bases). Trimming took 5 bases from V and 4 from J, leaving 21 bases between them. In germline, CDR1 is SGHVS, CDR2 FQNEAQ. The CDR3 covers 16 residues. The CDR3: CASSLLGGRTSYEQYF. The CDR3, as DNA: TGTGCCAGCAGCCTCCTTGGGGGGAGGACATCTTACGAGCAGTACTTC.

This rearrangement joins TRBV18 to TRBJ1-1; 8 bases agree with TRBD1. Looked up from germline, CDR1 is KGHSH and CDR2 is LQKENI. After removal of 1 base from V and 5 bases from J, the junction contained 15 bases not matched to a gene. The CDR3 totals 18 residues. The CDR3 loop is CASSPLTVAGGDGTEAFF. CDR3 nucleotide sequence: TGTGCCAGCTCACCACTCACCGTGGCAGGGGGCGACGGGACTGAAGCTTTCTTT.

CDR3 protein: CASSPAVSYNEQFF. The DNA of the CDR3 is TGTGCCAGCTCACCAGCGGTTTCCTACAATGAGCAGTTCTTC. V is TRBV18 and J is TRBJ2-1, with no clear D. Germline CDR1 reads KGHSH; CDR2 reads LQKENI. The CDR3 spans 14 residues. Deletions cut 2 bases from V and 1 base from J, with 6 bases between.